This is a list of T cell receptor beta chains from one sample in a study of cytomegalovirus exposure and HLA in healthy donors. Repertoires were generated with immunoSEQ multiplex PCR, while TCRdb's copy carries only in-frame clones and drops some. Of approximately 150,000 clones in the sample, about two thirds were seen once. Material: PBMCs. These receptors came from a man between 40 and 49 years old in good health and CMV-seronegative. CDR3s include the opening cysteine and the closing phenylalanine or tryptophan.

>14|TRBJ1-2|TRBV19
CASSAMTEGRGYTF
>13|TRBJ1-2|TRBV30
CAWIQLGTNGYTF
>15|TRBJ1-6|TRBV7-9
CASSYSILSNSPLHF
>12|TRBJ1-5|TRBV28
CASSLTDQPQHF
>14|TRBJ2-4|TRBV5-1
CASSLDLAKNIQYF
>16|TRBJ2-2|TRBV4-3
CASSQNDRAHTGELFF
>13|TRBJ2-3|TRBV5-1
CASSLPSSDTQYF
>16|TRBJ2-2|TRBV9
CASSVFGREDTGELFF
>13|TRBJ1-2|TRBV4-3
CASSQDSGSYYPF
>16|TRBJ2-1|TRBV5-4
CASSFAPLAGYNEQFF
>16|TRBJ2-7|TRBV5-4
CASSRTSGRENDEQYF
>18|TRBJ1-2|TRBV7-6
CASSLTARGQVGTNGYTF
>16|TRBJ2-7|TRBV5-1
CASSLKGGGRSDEQYF
>16|TRBJ2-7|TRBV4-1
CASSQDPLPSSYEQYF
>15|TRBJ1-1|TRBV18
CASSPSGHKNTEAFF
>16|TRBJ2-1|TRBV15
CATSRTTGQGFNEQFF
>14|TRBJ2-7|TRBV27
CASTRVRGHNEQYF
>15|TRBJ2-1|TRBV19
CASTTLAGVYNEQFF
>15|TRBJ2-2|TRBV7-9
CASSLATGTTGELFF
>15|TRBJ1-4|TRBV28
CASSPGQETNEKLFF
>15|TRBJ1-5|TRBV7-2
CASSLSRGSNQPQHF
>11|TRBJ2-1|TRBV6-4
CASPTGNEQFF
>14|TRBJ2-2|TRBV29-1
CSVGGQMNTGELFF
>15|TRBJ2-5|TRBV7-7
CASSQGGTGGETQYF
>14|TRBJ1-1|TRBV6-1
CASPPGLSITEAFF
>14|TRBJ2-5|TRBV30
CAWSVTAGVTTQYF
>12|TRBJ2-3|TRBV6-5
CASMGGPDTQYF
>14|TRBJ2-5|TRBV7-7
CASSKNRGGETQYF